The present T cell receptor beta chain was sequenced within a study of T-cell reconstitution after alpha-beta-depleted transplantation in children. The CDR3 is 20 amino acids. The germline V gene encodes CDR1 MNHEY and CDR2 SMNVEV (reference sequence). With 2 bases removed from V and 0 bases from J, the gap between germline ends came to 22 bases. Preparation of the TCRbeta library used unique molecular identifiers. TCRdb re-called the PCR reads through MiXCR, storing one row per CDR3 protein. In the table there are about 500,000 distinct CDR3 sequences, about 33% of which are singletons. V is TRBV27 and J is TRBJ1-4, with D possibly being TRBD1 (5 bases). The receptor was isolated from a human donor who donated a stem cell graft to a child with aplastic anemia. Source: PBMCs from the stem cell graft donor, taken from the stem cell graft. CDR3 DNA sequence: TGTGCCAGCAGTTTAACCCCCCATTGGGGCCCACCTTCAACTAATGAAAAACTGTTTTTT. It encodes CASSLTPHWGPPSTNEKLFF.